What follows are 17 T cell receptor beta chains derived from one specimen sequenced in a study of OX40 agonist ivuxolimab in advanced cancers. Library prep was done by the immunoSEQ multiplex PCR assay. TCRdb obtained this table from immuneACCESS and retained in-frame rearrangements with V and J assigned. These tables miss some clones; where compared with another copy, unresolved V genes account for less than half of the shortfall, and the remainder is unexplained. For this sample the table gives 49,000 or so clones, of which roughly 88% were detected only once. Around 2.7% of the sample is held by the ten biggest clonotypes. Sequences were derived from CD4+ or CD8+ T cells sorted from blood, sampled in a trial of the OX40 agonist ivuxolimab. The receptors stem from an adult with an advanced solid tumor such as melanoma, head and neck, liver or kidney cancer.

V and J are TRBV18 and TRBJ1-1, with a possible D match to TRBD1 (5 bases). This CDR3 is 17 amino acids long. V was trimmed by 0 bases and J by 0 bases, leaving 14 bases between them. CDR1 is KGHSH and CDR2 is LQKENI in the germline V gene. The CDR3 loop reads CASSPPTTAALNTEAFF. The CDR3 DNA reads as TGTGCCAGCTCACCACCCACGACAGCGGCCTTGAACACTGAAGCTTTCTTT.

CDR3 in amino acids: CASILQGPSYEQYF. DNA for the CDR3: TGTGCCAGCATTCTACAGGGCCCCTCCTACGAGCAGTACTTC. The rearrangement uses TRBV6-5 and TRBJ2-7; tentative D call: TRBD1 (6 bases). The CDR3 spans 14 residues. Deletions cut 7 bases from V and 0 bases from J, with 13 bases between. CDR1 is MNHEY, CDR2 SVGAGI, per germline.

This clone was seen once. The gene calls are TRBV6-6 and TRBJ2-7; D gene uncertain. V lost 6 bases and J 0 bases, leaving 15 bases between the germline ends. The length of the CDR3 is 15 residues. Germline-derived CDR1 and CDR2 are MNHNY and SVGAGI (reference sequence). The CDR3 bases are TGTGCCAGCAGCCCACTTTGGTTAAGCTCCTACGAGCAGTACTTC. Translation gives CASSPLWLSSYEQYF.

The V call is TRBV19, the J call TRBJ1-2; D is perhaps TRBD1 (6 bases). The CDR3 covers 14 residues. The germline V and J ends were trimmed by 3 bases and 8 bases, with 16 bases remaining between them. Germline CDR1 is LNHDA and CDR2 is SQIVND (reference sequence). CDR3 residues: CASSIQTGRRGYTF. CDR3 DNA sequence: TGTGCCAGTAGTATCCAAACAGGGCGTCGGGGCTACACCTTC.

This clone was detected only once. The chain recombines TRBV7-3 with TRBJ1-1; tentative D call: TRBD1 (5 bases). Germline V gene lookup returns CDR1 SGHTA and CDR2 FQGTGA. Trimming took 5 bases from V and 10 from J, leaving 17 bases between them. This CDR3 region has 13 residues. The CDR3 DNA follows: TGTGCCAGCAGCATAGCCAGGGTTGGGTTAGCTTTCTTT. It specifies CASSIARVGLAFF.

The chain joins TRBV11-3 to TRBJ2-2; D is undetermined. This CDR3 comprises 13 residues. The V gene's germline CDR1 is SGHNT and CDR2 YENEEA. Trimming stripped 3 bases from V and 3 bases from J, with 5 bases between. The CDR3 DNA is TGTGCCAGCAGCTTCTTAGACACCGGGGAGCTGTTTTTT. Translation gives CASSFLDTGELFF.

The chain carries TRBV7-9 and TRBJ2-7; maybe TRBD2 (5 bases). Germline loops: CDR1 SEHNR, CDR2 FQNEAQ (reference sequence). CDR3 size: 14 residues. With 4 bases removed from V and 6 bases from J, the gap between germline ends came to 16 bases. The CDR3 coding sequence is TGTGCCAGCAGCTCGTCCGGGAACAGAGGCGAGCAGTACTTC. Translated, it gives CASSSSGNRGEQYF.

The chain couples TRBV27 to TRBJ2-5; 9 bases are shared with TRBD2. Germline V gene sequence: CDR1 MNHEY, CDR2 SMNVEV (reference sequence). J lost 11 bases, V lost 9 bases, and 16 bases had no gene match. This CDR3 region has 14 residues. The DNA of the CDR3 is TGTGCCAGTAGGGCTGGCGGGAGGGCGGGAGAGCAGTACTTC. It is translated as CASRAGGRAGEQYF.

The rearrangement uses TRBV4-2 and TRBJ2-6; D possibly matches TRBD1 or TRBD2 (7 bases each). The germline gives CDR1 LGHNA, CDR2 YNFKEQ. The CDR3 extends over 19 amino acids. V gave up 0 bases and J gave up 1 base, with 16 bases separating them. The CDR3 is CASSQDTGRGGSGANVLTF. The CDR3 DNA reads TGTGCCAGCAGCCAAGATACCGGCAGGGGGGGTTCTGGGGCCAACGTCCTGACTTTC.

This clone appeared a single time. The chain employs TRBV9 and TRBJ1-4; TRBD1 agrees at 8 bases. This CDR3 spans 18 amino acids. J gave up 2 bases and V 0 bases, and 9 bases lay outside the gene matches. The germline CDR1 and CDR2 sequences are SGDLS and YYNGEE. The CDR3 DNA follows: TGTGCCAGCAGCGTAGAAGGGACAGGAGGAACGACTAATGAAAAACTGTTTTTT. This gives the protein CASSVEGTGGTTNEKLFF.

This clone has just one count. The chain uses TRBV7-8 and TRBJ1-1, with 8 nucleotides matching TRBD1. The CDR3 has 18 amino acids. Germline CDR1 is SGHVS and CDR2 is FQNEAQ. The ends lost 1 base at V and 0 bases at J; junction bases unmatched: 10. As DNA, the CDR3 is TGTGCCAGCAGCTTAGAGGGGACAGGAAGGCCCATGAACACTGAAGCTTTCTTT. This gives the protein CASSLEGTGRPMNTEAFF.

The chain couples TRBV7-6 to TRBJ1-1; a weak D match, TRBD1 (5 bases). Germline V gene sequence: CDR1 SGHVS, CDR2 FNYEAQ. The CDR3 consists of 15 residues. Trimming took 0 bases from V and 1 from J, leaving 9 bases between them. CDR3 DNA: TGTGCCAGCAGCTTAGCAGGGGCCGGGAACACTGAAGCTTTCTTT. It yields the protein CASSLAGAGNTEAFF.

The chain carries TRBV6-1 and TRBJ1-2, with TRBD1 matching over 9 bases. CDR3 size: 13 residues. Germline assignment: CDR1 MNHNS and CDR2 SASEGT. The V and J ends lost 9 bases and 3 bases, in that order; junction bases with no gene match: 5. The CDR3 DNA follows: TGTGCCAGTTCGACAGGGGGAGACTATGGCTACACCTTC. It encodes CASSTGGDYGYTF.

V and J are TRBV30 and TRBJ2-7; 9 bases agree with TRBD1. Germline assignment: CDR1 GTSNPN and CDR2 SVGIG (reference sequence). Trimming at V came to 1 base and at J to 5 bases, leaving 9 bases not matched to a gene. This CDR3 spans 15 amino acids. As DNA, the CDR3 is TGTGCCTGGAGTGCCGGACAGGGGTTTTTGAACGAGCAGTACTTC. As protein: CAWSAGQGFLNEQYF.

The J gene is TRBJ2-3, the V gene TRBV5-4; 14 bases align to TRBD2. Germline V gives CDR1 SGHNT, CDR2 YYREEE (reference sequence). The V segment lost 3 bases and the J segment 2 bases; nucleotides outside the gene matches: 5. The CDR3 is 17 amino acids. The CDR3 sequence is CASSSGTSGRNTDTQYF. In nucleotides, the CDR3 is TGTGCCAGCAGCTCAGGGACTAGCGGGAGAAACACAGATACGCAGTATTTT.

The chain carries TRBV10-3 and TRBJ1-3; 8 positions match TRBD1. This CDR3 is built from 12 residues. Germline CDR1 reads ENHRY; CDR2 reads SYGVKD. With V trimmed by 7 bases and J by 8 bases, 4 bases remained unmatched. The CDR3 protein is CAITPTGDTIYF. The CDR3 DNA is TGTGCCATCACCCCGACAGGGGACACCATATATTTT.

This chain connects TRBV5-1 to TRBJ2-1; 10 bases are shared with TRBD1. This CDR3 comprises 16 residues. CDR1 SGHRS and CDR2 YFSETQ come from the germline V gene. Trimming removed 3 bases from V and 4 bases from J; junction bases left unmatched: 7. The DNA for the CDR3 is TGCGCCAGCAGCTGGGGGACAGGGGTGCGATACAATGAGCAGTTCTTC. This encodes CASSWGTGVRYNEQFF.